Presented here are 3 T cell receptor beta chains from one specimen sequenced in a study of T cells in Graves' hyperthyroidism and ophthalmopathy. TCR beta CDR3 regions were amplified from RNA. A set of HTBI primers served as the primers for a first-round RT-PCR of the TCR CDR3. Using its own MiXCR run on the multiplex PCR reads, TCRdb lists one record per CDR3 protein. The table lists around 620,000 distinct CDR3 sequences, more than 45% of them singletons. Sequenced material: peripheral blood or thyroid tissue (not recorded which). These receptors all stem from an adult woman with Graves' disease, either hyperthyroidism or ophthalmopathy (not recorded which).

Regarding this clonotype: Given a much more abundant clone one base away, this may be a read error. The chain uses TRBV7-2 and TRBJ2-2, with TRBD1 matching 7 bases. Per germline, CDR1 SGHTA and CDR2 FQGNSA. This CDR3 contains 15 residues. The trim removed 5 bases at V and 6 bases at J, leaving 9 bases unmatched. This CDR3 is CASSDRQGRAGELFF. The CDR3 bases are TGTGCCAGCAGCGATCGACAGGGTCGGGCCGGGGAGCTGTTTTTT. Supplemented by reference TRBV7-2 and TRBJ2-2, the full variable domain reads GAGVSQSPSNKVTEKGKDVELRCDPISGHTALYWYRQSLGQGLEFLIYFQGNSAPDKSGLPSDRFSAERTGGSVSTLTIQRTQQEDSAVYLCASSDRQGRAGELFFGEGSRLTVL.

J is TRBJ2-5 and V is TRBV2; the D gene is possibly TRBD2 (6 bases). V lost 10 bases to trimming and J lost 7 bases, with 22 bases between them. This CDR3 comprises 14 residues. Looked up from germline, CDR1 is SNHLY and CDR2 is FYNNEI. As DNA, the CDR3 is TGTGCCACTCCGACCCGGGACTCCTCAGCGACCCAGTACTTC. Residues: CATPTRDSSATQYF.

This clonotype was picked up many times. V is TRBV20-1 and J is TRBJ2-2; TRBD2 is a possible D gene (6 bases). This CDR3 spans 15 amino acids. Trimming took off 6 bases at V and 5 bases at J, with 19 bases between the two ends. Germline V gene sequence: CDR1 DFQATT, CDR2 SNEGSKA (reference sequence). CDR3 nucleotide sequence: TGCAGTGCGCCGGGAATGGGACTGGATACCGGGGAGCTGTTTTTT. This codes for CSAPGMGLDTGELFF.